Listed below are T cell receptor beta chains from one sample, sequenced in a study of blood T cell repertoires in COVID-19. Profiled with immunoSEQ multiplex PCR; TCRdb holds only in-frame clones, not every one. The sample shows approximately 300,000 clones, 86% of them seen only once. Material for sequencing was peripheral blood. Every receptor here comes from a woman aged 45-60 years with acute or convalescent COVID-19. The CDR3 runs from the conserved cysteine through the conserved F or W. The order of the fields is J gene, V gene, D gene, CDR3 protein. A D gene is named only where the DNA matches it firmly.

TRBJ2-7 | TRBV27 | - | CASSLSHDTYEQYF
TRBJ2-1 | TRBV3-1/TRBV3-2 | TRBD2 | CASSDITSGSAYEQFF
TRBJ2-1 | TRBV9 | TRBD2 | CASSVASGRSNEQFF
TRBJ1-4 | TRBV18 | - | CASSPNYEAVRNEKLFF
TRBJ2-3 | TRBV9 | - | CASSGIWGGSSNTDTQYF
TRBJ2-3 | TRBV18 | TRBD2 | CASSGLAGASTDTQYF
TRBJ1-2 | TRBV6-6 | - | CASSRQDYGYTF
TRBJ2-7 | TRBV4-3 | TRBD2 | CASSQASSAGDRRQYF
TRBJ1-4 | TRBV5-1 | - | CASSLEGQGNEKLFF
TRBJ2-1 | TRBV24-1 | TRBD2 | CATSSSGRARENEQFF
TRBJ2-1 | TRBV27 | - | CASSLGWRDEQFF
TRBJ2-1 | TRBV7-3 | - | CASSLTPGVPGNEQFF
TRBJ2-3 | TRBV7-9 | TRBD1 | CASSPGQGGDTQYF
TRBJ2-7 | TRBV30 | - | CAWSDYDYEQYF
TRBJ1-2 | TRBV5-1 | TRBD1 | CASRLQGAWYGYTF
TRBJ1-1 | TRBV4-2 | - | CASSQDARGTNTEAFF
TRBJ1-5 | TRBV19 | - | CASSISQGTGPQHF
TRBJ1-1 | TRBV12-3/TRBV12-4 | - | CASSGQRSTEAFF
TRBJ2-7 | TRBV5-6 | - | CASSLRVANSAYEQYF
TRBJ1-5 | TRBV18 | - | CASSLGFQGPQHF
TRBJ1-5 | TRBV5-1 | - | CASSREGPNQPQHF
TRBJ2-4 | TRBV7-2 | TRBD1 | CASSLGTGGNYIQYF
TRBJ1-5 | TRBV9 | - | CASSQYRDSNQPQHF
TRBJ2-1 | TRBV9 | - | CASSVGDKYNEQFF
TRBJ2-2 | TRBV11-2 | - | CASSLDRWTVNTGELFF
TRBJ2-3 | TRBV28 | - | CASRGGVIPDTQYF
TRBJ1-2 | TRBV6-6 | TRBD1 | CASSPYRGDDGYTF
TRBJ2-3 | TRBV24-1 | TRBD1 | CATSGQGTDTQYF
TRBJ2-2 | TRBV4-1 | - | CASRQRILGTGELFF
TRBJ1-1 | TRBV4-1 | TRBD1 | CASRDRDGGTEAFF
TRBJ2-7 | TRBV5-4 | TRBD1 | CASSPPGGEQYF
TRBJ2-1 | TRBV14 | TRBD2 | CASSLGLAGGDEQFF
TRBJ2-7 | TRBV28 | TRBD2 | CASRTGTSKVHEQYF
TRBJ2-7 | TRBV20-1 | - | CSASKGNEQYF
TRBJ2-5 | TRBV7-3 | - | CASSLMGLGETQYF
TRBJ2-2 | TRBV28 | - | CASSLTGVNTGELFF
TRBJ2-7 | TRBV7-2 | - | CASSLDRDEQYF
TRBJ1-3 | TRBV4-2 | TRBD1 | CASSQAISTGPGNTIYF
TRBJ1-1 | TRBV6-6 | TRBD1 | CATTGQGMATEAFF
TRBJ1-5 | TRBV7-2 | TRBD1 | CASSLVQGAVQPQHF
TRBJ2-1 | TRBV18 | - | CASSVLVGSYNEQFF
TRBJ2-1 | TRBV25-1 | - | CASSDSGGRAYNEQFF
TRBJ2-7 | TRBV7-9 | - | CASSPYYEQYF
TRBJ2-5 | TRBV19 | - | CASSPRTDGGTQYF
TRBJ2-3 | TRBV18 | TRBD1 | CASSPRTGSPDTQYF
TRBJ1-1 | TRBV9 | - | CASSVGQGLNTEAFF
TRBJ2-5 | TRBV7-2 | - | CASSPLGSEWETQYF
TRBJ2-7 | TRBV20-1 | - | CSASIIRVEQYF
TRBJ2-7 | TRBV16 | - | CASSQEGGSVDEQYF
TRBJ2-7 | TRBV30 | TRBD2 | CAWSRGTSGVYKYF
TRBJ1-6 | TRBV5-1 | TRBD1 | CASSLGQGNSPLHF
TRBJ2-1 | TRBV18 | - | CASSPSLNNEQFF